The sequence of this TCR beta chain was determined in a study of glioma-infiltrating T cells. As regards this clonotype: The junction differs from germline at one of its ends, possibly a read error.

From germline, CDR1 is MNHNS and CDR2 SASEGT. CDR3 size: 14 residues. Amplification of TCR alpha and beta CDR3 regions from RNA used iRepertoire nested multiplex PCR. For one-step reverse transcription and amplification, 100-400 ng of tissue mRNA or PBMC total RNA was used. TCRdb recomputed calls from the multiplex PCR reads with MiXCR, one row per CDR3 protein. This table holds under 200,000 distinct CDR3 sequences, roughly 45% found once. The rearrangement joins TRBV6-1 to TRBJ2-7; D is perhaps TRBD1 or TRBD2 (5 bases each). The sequence was obtained from a human donor with low-grade glioma or glioblastoma, undergoing nonglioma brain surgery, or in good health (not recorded which). Sequenced input: glioma tissue, nonneoplastic brain tissue, or PBMCs (not recorded which). CDR3 bases: TGTGCCATCAGTGAATCGGGGCAGGGCTACGAGCAGTACTTC. As protein: CAISESGQGYEQYF.